Below are 26 T cell receptor beta chains sequenced from a single sample in a study of control samples from healthy donors and cancer patients. Sequenced by immunoSEQ multiplex PCR; TCRdb stores in-frame clones only, minus some. The sample shows some 130,000 clones, roughly 89% of them seen only once. Sequenced input: PBMCs. The receptors shown here come from a man in his fifties or sixties with head and neck cancer.

The rearrangement joins TRBV7-2 to TRBJ2-7, with 10 positions matching TRBD2. Unmatched junction bases numbered 7, after V lost 5 bases and J lost 3 bases. Per germline, CDR1 SGHTA and CDR2 FQGNSA. This CDR3 comprises 15 residues. CDR3 sequence (DNA): TGTGCCAGCAGCGCTTCTAGCGGGAGATTCTACGAGCAGTACTTC. Translated, it gives CASSASSGRFYEQYF.

This clone was detected once. This rearrangement joins TRBV29-1 to TRBJ2-7, with D possibly called TRBD1 or TRBD2 (6 bases each). The CDR3 extends over 16 amino acids. Trimming took off 1 base at V and 0 bases at J, with 16 bases between the two ends. The germline V gene has CDR1 SQVTM and CDR2 ANQGSEA. CDR3 nucleotides: TGCAGCGTTGAAGTCCGGGGGCGAGGGGGCTCCTACGAGCAGTACTTC. Residues: CSVEVRGRGGSYEQYF.

The genes are TRBV28 and TRBJ1-1, with TRBD1 matching 10 bases. The CDR3 length is 18 residues. Germline V lookup: CDR1 MDHEN, CDR2 SYDVKM. Trimming at V came to 4 bases and at J to 0 bases, leaving 11 bases not matched to a gene. This CDR3 is CASSSLGTGVSMNTEAFF. CDR3 bases: TGTGCCAGCAGTTCACTTGGGACAGGGGTATCTATGAACACTGAAGCTTTCTTT.

The CDR3 coding sequence is TGTGCCAGTAGAGACAGGGCTTCCTACGAGCAGTACTTC. Encoded protein: CASRDRASYEQYF. The V and J genes are TRBV19 and TRBJ2-7, with TRBD1 matching 7 bases. The CDR3 length is 13 residues. Germline values: CDR1 LNHDA, CDR2 SQIVND (reference sequence). V shed 6 bases, J shed 1 base, and the junction held 3 bases outside the gene matches.

V is TRBV18 and J is TRBJ2-6, with D tentatively TRBD2 (5 bases). CDR1 is KGHSH and CDR2 is LQKENI in the germline V gene. The CDR3 is made up of 16 amino acids. V gave up 3 bases and J gave up 0 bases, with 9 bases separating them. CDR3: CASSPQRYSGANVLTF. In nucleotides, the CDR3 is TGTGCCAGCTCACCTCAGCGGTACTCTGGGGCCAACGTCCTGACTTTC.

This CDR3 is CASSVGGNSGNTIYF. The CDR3 nucleotides are TGTGCCAGCAGCGTAGGGGGCAACTCTGGAAACACCATATATTTT. V usage is TRBV9 and J usage is TRBJ1-3, with D possibly TRBD1 on 5 matching bases. The CDR3 has 15 amino acids. Germline values: CDR1 SGDLS, CDR2 YYNGEE. With 0 bases removed from V and 0 bases from J, the gap between germline ends came to 7 bases.

V and J are TRBV28 and TRBJ2-4, with a tentative D call TRBD2 (6 bases). The CDR3 loop spans 13 amino acids. Trimming cost V 6 bases and J 6 bases, with 12 bases left between them. Per the germline V gene, CDR1 is MDHEN and CDR2 is SYDVKM. The chain's CDR3 is CASSPTGGNIQYF. The CDR3 nucleotides read TGTGCCAGCAGCCCTACCGGGGGAAACATTCAGTACTTC. The whole variable domain, filled in from reference TRBV28 and TRBJ2-4, reads DVKVTQSSRYLVKRTGEKVFLECVQDMDHENMFWYRQDPGLGLRLIYFSYDVKMKEKGDIPEGYSVSREKKERFSLILESASTNQTSMYLCASSPTGGNIQYFGAGTRLSVL.

The rearrangement uses TRBV28 and TRBJ1-5; TRBD1 is a possible D gene (5 bases). CDR1 MDHEN and CDR2 SYDVKM come from the germline V gene. V shed 5 bases and J shed 4 bases, with 12 bases lying between them. The CDR3 covers 14 residues. The CDR3, as DNA: TGTGCCAGCAGTCTCCTCGGGGGGAATCAGCCCCAGCATTTT. It translates to CASSLLGGNQPQHF.

The rearrangement joins TRBV7-9 to TRBJ1-2; weak D call: TRBD1 (6 bases). The germline gives CDR1 SEHNR, CDR2 FQNEAQ (reference sequence). Trimming removed 5 bases from V and 3 bases from J, with 16 bases in between. This CDR3 contains 15 residues. The chain's CDR3 is CASSPFLGGDYGYTF. The CDR3 DNA reads as TGTGCCAGCAGCCCATTTCTCGGGGGCGACTATGGCTACACCTTC.

The CDR3 nucleotides are TGTGCCAGCAGCGAGAGGGACACTCTTAGGGACGAGCAGTACTTC. Protein sequence: CASSERDTLRDEQYF. This chain uses TRBV3-1 (or the pseudogene TRBV3-2) with TRBJ2-7; tentatively, D is TRBD1 (6 bases). The CDR3 totals 15 residues. CDR1 is LGHDT and CDR2 is YNNKEL in the germline V gene (reference sequence). V lost 5 bases to trimming and J lost 5 bases, with 19 bases between them.

The rearrangement joins TRBV5-4 to TRBJ2-7, with TRBD2 as a possible D gene (5 bases). There are 14 residues in the CDR3. CDR1 is SGHNT and CDR2 is YYREEE in the germline V gene (reference sequence). Trimming shortened V by 2 bases and J by 1 base, and 10 bases separated the two germline ends. CDR3 sequence: CASSFRGESYEQYF. The CDR3 DNA sequence: TGTGCCAGCAGCTTCCGGGGTGAGTCCTACGAGCAGTACTTC. Supplemented by reference TRBV5-4 and TRBJ2-7, the full variable domain reads ETGVTQSPTHLIKTRGQQVTLRCSSQSGHNTVSWYQQALGQGPQFIFQYYREEENGRGNFPPRFSGLQFPNYSSELNVNALELDDSALYLCASSFRGESYEQYFGPGTRLTVT.

J is TRBJ2-7 and V is TRBV13; no firm D call. V was shortened by 4 bases and J by 7 bases, with 20 bases between the two germline ends. CDR3 size: 15 residues. Per germline, CDR1 PRHDT and CDR2 FYEKMQ (reference sequence). This chain's CDR3 is CASSSFSGRPEEQYF. Written as DNA, the CDR3 is TGTGCCAGCAGCTCCTTTAGTGGCCGACCGGAAGAGCAGTACTTC.

The rearrangement links TRBV5-5 to TRBJ1-1; D remains ambiguous. The CDR3 is made up of 15 amino acids. Germline loops: CDR1 SGHKS, CDR2 YYEKEE (reference sequence). The V end lost 0 bases, the J end lost 0 bases, and 9 bases lay between the germline ends. The CDR3 DNA reads TGTGCCAGCAGCTTGGACGGCGAGATGAACACTGAAGCTTTCTTT. This encodes CASSLDGEMNTEAFF.

V is TRBV19 and J is TRBJ1-4; D might be TRBD1 (5 bases). Germline V gene lookup returns CDR1 LNHDA and CDR2 SQIVND (reference sequence). CDR3 length: 16 residues. Deletions cut 3 bases from V and 0 bases from J, with 11 bases between. CDR3 bases: TGTGCCAGTAGTATTACGACAGTCGCAACTAATGAAAAACTGTTTTTT. Translation gives CASSITTVATNEKLFF.

This clone is labeled as medium-sized. The genes are TRBV6-5 and TRBJ2-7; D remains ambiguous. The germline CDR1 and CDR2 sequences are MNHEY and SVGAGI. The CDR3 runs to 12 residues. Trimming pared 7 bases from V and 1 base from J, leaving 8 bases between. The CDR3 here is CASIGPSYEQYF. The DNA of the CDR3 is TGTGCCAGCATCGGTCCATCCTACGAGCAGTACTTC.

CDR3 in amino acids: CASSQAMKDEKLFF. CDR3 nucleotide sequence: TGTGCCAGCAGCCAAGCGATGAAGGATGAAAAACTGTTTTTT. This chain joins TRBV3-1 (or the pseudogene TRBV3-2) and TRBJ1-4; no clear D gene. Trimming removed 1 base from V and 6 bases from J, with 9 bases in between. Germline V gene lookup returns CDR1 LGHDT and CDR2 YNNKEL (reference sequence). The CDR3 consists of 14 residues.

This clone was recorded a few times. The chain has TRBV15 and TRBJ2-5; D ambiguous. The CDR3 has 14 amino acids. V dropped 1 base and J dropped 5 bases, with 11 bases sitting between them. Germline CDR1 LNHNV, CDR2 YYDKDF (reference sequence). The CDR3 sequence: CATSRGNGRETQYF. The CDR3 nucleotides are TGTGCCACCAGCAGAGGAAACGGAAGGGAGACCCAGTACTTC. Together with reference TRBV15 and TRBJ2-5, the CDR3 gives the full variable domain: DAMVIQNPRYQVTQFGKPVTLSCSQTLNHNVMYWYQQKSSQAPKLLFHYYDKDFNNEADTPDNFQSRRPNTSFCFLDIRSPGLGDTAMYLCATSRGNGRETQYFGPGTRLLVL.

This clone was seen once. The gene calls are TRBV7-9 and TRBJ1-1; D remains ambiguous. V gave up 0 bases and J gave up 11 bases, with 16 bases separating them. This CDR3 has 14 residues. CDR1 SEHNR and CDR2 FQNEAQ come from the germline V gene (reference sequence). CDR3 residues: CASSLARASSGAFF. The CDR3 DNA follows: TGTGCCAGCAGCTTAGCGCGGGCATCCTCTGGGGCTTTCTTT.

The chain carries TRBV6-5 and TRBJ2-1; possible D gene TRBD2, 6 bases. The CDR3 covers 16 residues. CDR1 and CDR2 from the germline V gene are MNHEY and SVGAGI. V gave up 2 bases and J gave up 3 bases, with 14 bases separating them. CDR3 nucleotides: TGTGCCAGCAGTTACACCGGGGGAGCTATCTACAATGAGCAGTTCTTC. This encodes CASSYTGGAIYNEQFF.

This sequence joins TRBV28 and TRBJ1-6, with TRBD1 as a possible D gene (5 bases). Germline V gene lookup returns CDR1 MDHEN and CDR2 SYDVKM. With 5 bases removed from V and 7 bases from J, the gap between germline ends came to 15 bases. This CDR3 is built from 15 residues. CDR3 coding DNA: TGTGCCAGCAGTCCGTTTGAGGGGCTAAATTCACCCCTCCACTTT. Translation: CASSPFEGLNSPLHF.

This clone was detected only once. V usage is TRBV3-1 (or the pseudogene TRBV3-2) and J usage is TRBJ1-1; D possibly corresponds to TRBD1 (5 bases). CDR1 LGHDT and CDR2 YNNKEL come from the germline V gene (reference sequence). This CDR3 is built from 14 residues. The V gene lost 4 bases and the J gene lost 3 bases, with 12 bases spanning the gap. The chain's CDR3 is CASSLQGDYTEAFF. The CDR3 nucleotides are TGTGCCAGCAGCCTACAAGGGGATTACACTGAAGCTTTCTTT.

This chain's CDR3 is CASSYGNEQFF. The CDR3 coding sequence is TGTGCCAGCAGTTACGGTAATGAGCAGTTCTTC. The rearrangement joins TRBV6-6 to TRBJ2-1, with D uncertain. Germline values: CDR1 MNHNY, CDR2 SVGAGI (reference sequence). Deletions cut 2 bases from V and 7 bases from J, with 3 bases between. The CDR3 runs 11 residues.

The rearrangement links TRBV18 to TRBJ2-7; the match to TRBD1 covers 10 bases. V was clipped by 1 base and J by 5 bases; unmatched bases: 14. The CDR3 extends over 18 amino acids. Germline CDR1 is KGHSH and CDR2 is LQKENI. CDR3 sequence: CASSPLGTGAAVSNEQYF. The CDR3 DNA reads TGTGCCAGCTCACCACTAGGGACAGGGGCCGCGGTGAGTAACGAGCAGTACTTC.

The chain couples TRBV19 to TRBJ2-1; the D gene is possibly TRBD1 (6 bases). Trimming stripped 5 bases from V and 8 bases from J, with 10 bases between. The CDR3 totals 12 residues. Germline V gene lookup returns CDR1 LNHDA and CDR2 SQIVND (reference sequence). CDR3 in DNA: TGTGCCAGTAGTGAACAGGGTTATGAGCAGTTCTTC. It codes for CASSEQGYEQFF.

The rearrangement uses TRBV28 and TRBJ2-2; D is possibly TRBD1 (6 bases). The length of the CDR3 is 15 residues. The germline V gene encodes CDR1 MDHEN and CDR2 SYDVKM. Trimming removed 5 bases from V and 4 bases from J, with 14 bases in between. DNA for the CDR3: TGTGCCAGCAGTCCCTTGACAGGAACCACCGGGGAGCTGTTTTTT. This gives the protein CASSPLTGTTGELFF.

V usage is TRBV7-9 and J usage is TRBJ2-3; TRBD1 or TRBD2 may be the D gene (5 bases each). Trimming removed 1 base at V and 10 bases at J, with 18 bases between. The CDR3 loop spans 15 amino acids. Germline assignment: CDR1 SEHNR and CDR2 FQNEAQ (reference sequence). The CDR3 sequence is CASSLEPSGRGPQYF. CDR3 bases: TGTGCCAGCAGCTTAGAGCCCTCGGGACGAGGTCCGCAGTATTTT.